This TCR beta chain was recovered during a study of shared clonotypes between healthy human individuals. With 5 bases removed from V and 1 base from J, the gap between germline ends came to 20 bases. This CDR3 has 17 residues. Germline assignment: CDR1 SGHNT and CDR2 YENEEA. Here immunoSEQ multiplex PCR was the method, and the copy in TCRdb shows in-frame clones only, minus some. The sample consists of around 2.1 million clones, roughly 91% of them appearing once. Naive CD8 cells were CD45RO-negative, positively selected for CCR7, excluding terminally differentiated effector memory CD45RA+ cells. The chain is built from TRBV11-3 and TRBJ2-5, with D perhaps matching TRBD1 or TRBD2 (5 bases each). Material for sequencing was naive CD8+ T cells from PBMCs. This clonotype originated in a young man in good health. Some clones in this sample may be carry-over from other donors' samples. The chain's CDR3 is CASSKPQEAGLQETQYF. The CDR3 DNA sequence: TGTGCCAGCAGCAAACCCCAGGAGGCAGGGCTCCAAGAGACCCAGTACTTC.